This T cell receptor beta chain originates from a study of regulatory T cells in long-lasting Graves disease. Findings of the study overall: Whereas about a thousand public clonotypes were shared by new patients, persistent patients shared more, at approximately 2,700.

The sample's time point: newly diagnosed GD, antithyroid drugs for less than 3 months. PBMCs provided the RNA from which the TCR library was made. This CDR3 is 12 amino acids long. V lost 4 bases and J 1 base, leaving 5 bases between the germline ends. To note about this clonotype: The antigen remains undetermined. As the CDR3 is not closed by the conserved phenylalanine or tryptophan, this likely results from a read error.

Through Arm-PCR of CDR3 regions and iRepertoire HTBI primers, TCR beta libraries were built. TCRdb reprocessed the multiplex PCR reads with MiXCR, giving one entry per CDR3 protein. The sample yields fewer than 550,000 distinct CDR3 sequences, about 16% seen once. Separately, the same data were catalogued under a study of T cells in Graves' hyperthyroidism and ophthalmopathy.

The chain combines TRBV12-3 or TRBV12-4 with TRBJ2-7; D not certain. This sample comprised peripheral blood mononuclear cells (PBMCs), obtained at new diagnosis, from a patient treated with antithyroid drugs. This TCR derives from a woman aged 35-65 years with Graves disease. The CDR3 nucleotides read TGTGCCAGCAGTTCCAGATCCTACGAGCAGTACCTC. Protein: CASSSRSYEQYL.